This section outlines one T cell receptor (beta chain) sequence together with its context. What antigen it recognizes has not been identified. No base qualities exist here, and no much larger clone lies one base off it. This sample stems from a study of T cell changes during pregnancy in multiple sclerosis (dated by TCRdb to the late 2010s). Regarding the research as a whole: The study examined how the T cell repertoire changed over the course of pregnancy in women with multiple sclerosis.

To prepare the library, the immunoSEQ multiplex PCR assay was applied. TCRdb retrieved this table from immuneACCESS and kept in-frame rearrangements only. Not all clones are present; in checked studies, unresolved V genes account for under half, and no reason is known for the remainder. This sample comprises about 48,000 clones, 90% to 95% of them detected only once. The ten largest account for around 0.5% of the sample. The CDR3, from cysteine to phenylalanine, totals 16 residues. Kept here is only the CDR3 DNA, which spans 48 bases and is read in frame from base 1. V is pared back by 5 bases and J by 6 bases, with 21 bases lying between the germline termini. In the germline V gene (reference sequence), CDR1 corresponds to SEHNR and CDR2 to FQNEAQ.

The clonotype comes from a female donor with multiple sclerosis, enrolled in a pregnancy study. The specimen comprised CD4+ T cells from peripheral blood mononuclear cells, sampled in the first trimester of pregnancy. Recombination joined TRBV7-9 with TRBJ2-3; the D gene is perhaps TRBD1, from 6 matching bases. The CDR3 here reads CASSPLVGAPRDTQYF. The nucleotide sequence is TGTGCCAGCAGCCCCTTAGTGGGGGCCCCGCGGGATACGCAGTATTTT.